This note documents a single T cell receptor (beta chain) sequence. Antigen specificity is unknown. Germline CDR1 SGHRS, CDR2 YFSETQ. V was trimmed by 2 bases and J by 3 bases, leaving 12 bases between them. This CDR3 has 15 residues. This specimen comes from a study of glioma-infiltrating T cells. Amplification of TCR alpha and beta CDR3 regions from RNA used iRepertoire nested multiplex PCR. Using its own MiXCR run on the multiplex PCR reads, TCRdb lists one record per CDR3 protein. The data hold approximately 190,000 distinct CDR3 sequences, with 32% observed a single time. Study results and caveats: Tissue-blood divergence was below expectation in non-neoplastic patients, above in gliomas. Very few CDR3 sequences were shared between tissue and blood.

This TCR came from a human donor with low-grade glioma or glioblastoma, undergoing nonglioma brain surgery, or in good health (not recorded which). Sequencing used glioma tissue, nonneoplastic brain tissue, or PBMCs (not recorded which). This chain uses TRBV5-1 with TRBJ1-3, with D possibly being TRBD1 (6 bases). The CDR3 region has the DNA TGCGCCAGCAGCTTCTCAGGGGCGTATGGAAACACCATATATTTT. Protein: CASSFSGAYGNTIYF.